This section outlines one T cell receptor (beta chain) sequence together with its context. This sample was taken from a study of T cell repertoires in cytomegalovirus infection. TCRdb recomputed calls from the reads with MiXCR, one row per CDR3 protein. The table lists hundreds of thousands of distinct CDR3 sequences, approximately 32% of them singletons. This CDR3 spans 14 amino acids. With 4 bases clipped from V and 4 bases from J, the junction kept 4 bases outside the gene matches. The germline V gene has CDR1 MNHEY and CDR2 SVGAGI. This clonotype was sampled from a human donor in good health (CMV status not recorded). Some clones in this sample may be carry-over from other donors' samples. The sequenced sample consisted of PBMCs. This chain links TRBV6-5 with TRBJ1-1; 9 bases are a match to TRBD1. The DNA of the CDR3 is TGTGCCAGCAGTTGGGACAGGGTCAGCACTGAAGCTTTCTTT. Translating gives CASSWDRVSTEAFF.